The clone carrying this TCR beta chain showed up just a few times. Its antigen is undetermined. Sorted libraries were derived from approximately 970,000 CD4+ or CD8+ T cells. These data come from a study of neurological immune-mediated disorders. Broader study findings: Healthy controls had more TCR clonal expansion than multiple sclerosis, which showed the least, whereas HTLV-1-associated myelopathy showed the most. Private repertoires in all groups were suggested by the absence of shared CDR3 amino acid sequences among expanded clones across subjects.

Synthesis of cDNA used 5'RACE (with 10-nucleotide random UMIs). TCRdb used MiXCR to reprocess the 5' RACE reads, holding one entry per CDR3 protein. The table lists roughly 16,000 distinct CDR3 sequences, roughly 9% of them singletons. The trim removed 0 bases at V and 4 bases at J, leaving 3 bases unmatched. The germline V gene has CDR1 LNHNV and CDR2 YYDKDF (reference sequence). This CDR3 region has 16 residues. This sequence was found in a man aged 45-65 years in good health. The chain carries TRBV15 and TRBJ2-3; 11 bases are shared with TRBD1. The sequenced sample consisted of CD8+ T cells from blood. The CDR3 region has the DNA TGTGCCACCAGCAGAGATGCGGGACAGGGGGCAGATACGCAGTATTTT. This translates into CATSRDAGQGADTQYF.